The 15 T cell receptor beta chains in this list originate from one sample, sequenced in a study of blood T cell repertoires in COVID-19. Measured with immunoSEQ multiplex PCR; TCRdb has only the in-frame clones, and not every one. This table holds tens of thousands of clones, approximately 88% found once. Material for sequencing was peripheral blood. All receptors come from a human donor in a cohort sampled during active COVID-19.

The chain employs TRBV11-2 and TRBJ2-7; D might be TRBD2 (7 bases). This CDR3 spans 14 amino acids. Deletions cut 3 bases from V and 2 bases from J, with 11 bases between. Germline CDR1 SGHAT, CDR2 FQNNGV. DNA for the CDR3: TGTGCCAGCAGCTTCGGGGGGCGGACCTACGAGCAGTACTTC. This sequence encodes CASSFGGRTYEQYF.

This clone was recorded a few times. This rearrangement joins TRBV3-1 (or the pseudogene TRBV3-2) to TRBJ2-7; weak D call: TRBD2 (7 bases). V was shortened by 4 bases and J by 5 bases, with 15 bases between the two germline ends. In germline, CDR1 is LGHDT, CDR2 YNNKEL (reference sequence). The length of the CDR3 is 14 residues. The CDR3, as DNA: TGTGCCAGCAGCCCCTGGGGGCGGGAGCACGAGCAGTACTTC. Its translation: CASSPWGREHEQYF.

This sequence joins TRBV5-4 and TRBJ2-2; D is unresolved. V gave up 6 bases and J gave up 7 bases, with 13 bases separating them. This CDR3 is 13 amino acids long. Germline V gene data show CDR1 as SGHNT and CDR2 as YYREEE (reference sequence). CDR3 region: CASTAPPSGELFF. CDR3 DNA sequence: TGTGCCAGCACCGCCCCCCCTAGCGGGGAGCTGTTTTTT.

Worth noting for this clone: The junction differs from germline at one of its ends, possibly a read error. The CDR3 DNA follows: TGCAGTGCTAGTCACAGGGGTGATGGCACGGATACGCAGTATTTT. Amino acid sequence: CSASHRGDGTDTQYF. The rearrangement links TRBV20-1 to TRBJ2-3; 7 bases map to TRBD1. This CDR3 comprises 15 residues. The germline V gene encodes CDR1 DFQATT and CDR2 SNEGSKA (reference sequence).

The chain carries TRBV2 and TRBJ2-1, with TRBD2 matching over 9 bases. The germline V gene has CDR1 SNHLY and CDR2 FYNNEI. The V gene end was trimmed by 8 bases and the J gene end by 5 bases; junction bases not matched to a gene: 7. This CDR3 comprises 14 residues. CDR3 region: CASSTGLANNEQFF. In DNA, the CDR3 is TGTGCCAGCTCCACGGGACTAGCAAACAATGAGCAGTTCTTC. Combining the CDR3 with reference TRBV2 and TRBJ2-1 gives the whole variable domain EPEVTQTPSHQVTQMGQEVILRCVPISNHLYFYWYRQILGQKVEFLVSFYNNEISEKSEIFDDQFSVERPDGSNFTLKIRSTKLEDSAMYFCASSTGLANNEQFFGPGTRLTVL.

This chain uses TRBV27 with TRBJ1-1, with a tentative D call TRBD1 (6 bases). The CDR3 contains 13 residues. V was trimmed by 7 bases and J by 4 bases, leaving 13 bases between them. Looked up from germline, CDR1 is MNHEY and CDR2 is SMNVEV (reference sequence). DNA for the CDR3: TGTGCCAGCAAGAGGGCGGGGGCCACTGAAGCTTTCTTT. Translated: CASKRAGATEAFF.

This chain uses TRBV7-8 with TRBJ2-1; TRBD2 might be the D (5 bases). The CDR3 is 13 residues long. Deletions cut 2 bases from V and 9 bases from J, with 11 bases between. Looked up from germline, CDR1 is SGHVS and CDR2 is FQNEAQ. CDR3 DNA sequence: TGTGCCAGCAGCTTAACCCTAGAGGGTGAGCAGTTCTTC. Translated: CASSLTLEGEQFF.

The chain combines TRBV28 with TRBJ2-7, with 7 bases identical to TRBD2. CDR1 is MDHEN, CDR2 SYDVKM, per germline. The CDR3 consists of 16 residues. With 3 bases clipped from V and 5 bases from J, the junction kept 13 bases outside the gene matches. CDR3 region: CASSFWFGGEINEQYF. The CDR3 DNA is TGTGCCAGCAGTTTTTGGTTTGGGGGGGAGATCAACGAGCAGTACTTC.

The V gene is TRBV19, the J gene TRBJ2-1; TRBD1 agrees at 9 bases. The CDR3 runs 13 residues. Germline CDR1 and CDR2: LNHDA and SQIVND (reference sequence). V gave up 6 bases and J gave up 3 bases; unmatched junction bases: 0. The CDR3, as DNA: TGTGCCAGTAGGACAGGGGGCTACAATGAGCAGTTCTTC. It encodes CASRTGGYNEQFF.

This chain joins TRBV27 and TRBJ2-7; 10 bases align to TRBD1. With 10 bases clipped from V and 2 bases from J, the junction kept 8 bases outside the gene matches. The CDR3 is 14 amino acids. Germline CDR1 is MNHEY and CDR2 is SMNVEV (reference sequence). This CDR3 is CATPGQGVPYEQYF. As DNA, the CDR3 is TGTGCCACCCCCGGACAGGGGGTTCCCTACGAGCAGTACTTC.

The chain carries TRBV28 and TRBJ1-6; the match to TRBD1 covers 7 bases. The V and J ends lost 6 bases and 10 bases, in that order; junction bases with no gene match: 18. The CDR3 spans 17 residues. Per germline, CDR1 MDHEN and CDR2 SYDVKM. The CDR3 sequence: CASSPEGRGRSKSPLHF. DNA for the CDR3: TGTGCCAGCAGCCCCGAAGGCAGGGGGAGATCAAAGTCACCCCTCCACTTT.

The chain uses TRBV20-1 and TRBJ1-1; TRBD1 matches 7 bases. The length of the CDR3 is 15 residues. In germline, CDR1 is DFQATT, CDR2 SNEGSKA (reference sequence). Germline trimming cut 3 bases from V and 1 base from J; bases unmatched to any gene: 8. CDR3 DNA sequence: TGCAGTGCTAGTGGGCCCGGGACAGAGAACACTGAAGCTTTCTTT. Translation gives CSASGPGTENTEAFF.

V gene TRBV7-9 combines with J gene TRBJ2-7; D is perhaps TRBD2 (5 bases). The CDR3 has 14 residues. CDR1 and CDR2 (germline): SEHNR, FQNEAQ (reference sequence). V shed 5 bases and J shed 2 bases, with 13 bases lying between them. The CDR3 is CASSPPQAAYEQYF. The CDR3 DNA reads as TGTGCCAGCAGCCCACCCCAAGCGGCCTACGAGCAGTACTTC. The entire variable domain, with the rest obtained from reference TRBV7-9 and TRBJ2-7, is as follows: DTGVSQNPRHKITKRGQNVTFRCDPISEHNRLYWYRQTLGQGPEFLTYFQNEAQLEKSRLLSDRFSAERPKGSFSTLEIQRTEQGDSAMYLCASSPPQAAYEQYFGPGTRLTVT.

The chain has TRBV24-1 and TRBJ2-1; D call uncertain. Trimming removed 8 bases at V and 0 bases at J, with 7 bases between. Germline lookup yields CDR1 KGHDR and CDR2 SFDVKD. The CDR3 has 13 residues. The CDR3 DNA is TGTGCCACCACGGAGAGCTCCTACAATGAGCAGTTCTTC. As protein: CATTESSYNEQFF.

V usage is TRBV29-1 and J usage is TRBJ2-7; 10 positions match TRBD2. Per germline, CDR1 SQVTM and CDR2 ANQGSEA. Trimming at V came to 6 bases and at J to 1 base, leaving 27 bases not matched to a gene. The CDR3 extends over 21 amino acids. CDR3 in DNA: TGCAGCGTCGCGGACCAAGGGACTCGCGGACTCGGGACTAGCGTGTCCTACGAGCAGTACTTC. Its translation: CSVADQGTRGLGTSVSYEQYF.